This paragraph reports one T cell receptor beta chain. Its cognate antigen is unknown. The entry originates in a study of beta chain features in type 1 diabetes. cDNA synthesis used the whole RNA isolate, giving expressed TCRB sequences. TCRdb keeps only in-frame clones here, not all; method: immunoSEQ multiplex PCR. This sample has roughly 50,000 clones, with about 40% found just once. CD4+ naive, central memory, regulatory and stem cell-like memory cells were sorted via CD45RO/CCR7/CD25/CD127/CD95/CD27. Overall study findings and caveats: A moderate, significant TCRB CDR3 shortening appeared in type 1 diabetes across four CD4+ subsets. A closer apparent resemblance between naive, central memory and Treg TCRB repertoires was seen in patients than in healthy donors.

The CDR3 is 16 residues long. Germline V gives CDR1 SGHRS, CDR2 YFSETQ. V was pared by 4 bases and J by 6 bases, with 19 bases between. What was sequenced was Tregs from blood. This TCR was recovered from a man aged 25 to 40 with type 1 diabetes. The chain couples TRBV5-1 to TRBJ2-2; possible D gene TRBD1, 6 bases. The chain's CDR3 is CASSQGSYRVSGELFF. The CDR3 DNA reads TGCGCCAGCAGCCAAGGATCTTACAGGGTGTCCGGGGAGCTGTTTTTT.